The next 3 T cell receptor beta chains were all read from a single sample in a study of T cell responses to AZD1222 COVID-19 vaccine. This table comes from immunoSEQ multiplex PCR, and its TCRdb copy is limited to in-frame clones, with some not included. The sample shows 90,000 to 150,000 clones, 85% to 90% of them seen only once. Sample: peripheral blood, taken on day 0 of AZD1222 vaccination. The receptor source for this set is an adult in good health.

This CDR3 reads CASSGTNQPQHF. The DNA of the CDR3 is TGTGCCAGCAGTGGGACCAATCAGCCCCAGCATTTT. The chain uses TRBV6-4 and TRBJ1-5; D call uncertain. The CDR3 totals 12 residues. Trimming shortened V by 4 bases and J by 3 bases, and 4 bases separated the two germline ends. Per germline, CDR1 MRHNA and CDR2 SNTAGT.

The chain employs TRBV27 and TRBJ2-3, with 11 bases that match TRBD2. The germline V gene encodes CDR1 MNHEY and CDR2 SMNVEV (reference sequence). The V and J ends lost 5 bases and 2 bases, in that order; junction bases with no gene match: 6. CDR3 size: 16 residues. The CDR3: CASSPGLAGFTDTQYF. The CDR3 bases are TGTGCCAGCAGTCCCGGACTAGCGGGCTTCACAGATACGCAGTATTTT.

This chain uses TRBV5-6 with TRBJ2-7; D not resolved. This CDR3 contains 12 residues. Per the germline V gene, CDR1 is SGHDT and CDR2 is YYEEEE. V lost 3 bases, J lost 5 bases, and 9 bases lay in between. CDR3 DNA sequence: TGTGCCAGCAGCTCCGGTGGTGACGAGCAGTACTTC. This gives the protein CASSSGGDEQYF.